This T cell receptor (beta chain) was sequenced during a study of Graves' ophthalmopathy and Graves' hyperthyroidism. General observations from the study: A model built from 13 signatures distinguished ophthalmopathy from stable hyperthyroidism with approximately 89% sensitivity and about 77% specificity. In blood, most expanded thyroid clonotypes above 0.001 frequency were also detected.

The sequenced template was RNA, covering the TCR beta CDR3 region. HTBI primers served in a first-round RT-PCR, which a second-round multiplex PCR followed. TCRdb re-analysed the multiplex PCR reads in MiXCR, keeping a single row per CDR3 protein. The sample includes 300,000 to 400,000 distinct CDR3 sequences, about 17% of them seen just once. Trimming removed 4 bases from V and 0 bases from J; junction bases left unmatched: 7. CDR3 length: 17 residues. Germline V gives CDR1 ENHRY, CDR2 SYGVKD. The diagnosis was founded upon clinical symptoms, serum thyroxine, TRAb, thyroid ultrasound and orbital computed tomography. At least ten counts were recorded for this clonotype. Antigen: not known.

The chain links TRBV10-3 to TRBJ1-3, with 9 bases matching TRBD1. Sequencing was performed on peripheral blood. The TCR comes from an adult man with Graves' ophthalmopathy. The CDR3 region has the DNA TGTGCCATCAGTGGACCGGGACAGGGAGGCTCTGGAAACACCATATATTTT. It is translated as CAISGPGQGGSGNTIYF.